This T cell receptor (beta chain) was sequenced for a study of cytomegalovirus exposure and HLA in healthy donors. As concerns this clone: Its antigen is currently unknown.

Trimming took 10 bases from V and 1 from J, leaving 14 bases between them. The CDR3 is 14 residues long. Germline V CDR1 and CDR2: LNHDA, SQIVND (reference sequence). PCR used 60 Vbeta primers and 13 Jbeta primers. Study processing details: Around 80 million unique TCR beta chains, roughly 11 million of them shared, were counted by a later analysis. Profiling relied on immunoSEQ multiplex PCR, and the TCRdb table lists in-frame clones only, not all of them. That table is the source of V, J and clone size, and D and trimming were worked out from the DNA. The data contain 170,000 or so clones, roughly 86% of them singletons. Whole-study findings and limits: In a later analysis, HLA-associated TCR beta chains were more clonally expanded than equally common others. In an earlier analysis, in approximately 570 donors, most V segments appeared productive either ~90% or ~30% of the time. The Asian-associated ancestry cluster reportedly had fewer N-insertions than the approximately 670-donor mean in a later analysis.

The chain carries TRBV19 and TRBJ1-5, with a tentative D call TRBD1 (5 bases). Sequences were obtained from PBMCs. The sequence was obtained from a girl aged 10-17 years in good health and CMV-seropositive. The CDR3 region is CATRGGVSNQPQHF. CDR3 sequence (DNA): TGTGCCACTCGGGGAGGGGTGAGCAATCAGCCCCAGCATTTT.